Listed here is a single T cell receptor beta chain. Its antigen is undetermined. One end of the junction fails to match germline, which may point to a read error. Sequencing used immunoSEQ multiplex PCR; TCRdb keeps in-frame clones, though not all of them. The sample carries nearly 15,000 clones, more than 80% recorded once. This CDR3 contains 13 residues. Germline CDR1 and CDR2: SGHNT and YENEEA. These data originate in a study of T cells in localized non-small cell lung cancer. General study points: It was uninvolved adjacent lung that showed the highest T cell clonality, exceeding tumor. Heterogeneity remains possible, as sequencing covered one tumor region only.

This sequence was found in a female donor older than 55 with stage I squamous cell lung carcinoma. The rearrangement joins TRBV11-3 to TRBJ2-5; 7 positions match TRBD1. Sequences were derived from peripheral blood, sampled before any cancer treatment. The CDR3 spells CASSLDRDETQYF. DNA for the CDR3: TGTGCCAGCAGCCTAGACAGGGATGAGACCCAGTACTTC.